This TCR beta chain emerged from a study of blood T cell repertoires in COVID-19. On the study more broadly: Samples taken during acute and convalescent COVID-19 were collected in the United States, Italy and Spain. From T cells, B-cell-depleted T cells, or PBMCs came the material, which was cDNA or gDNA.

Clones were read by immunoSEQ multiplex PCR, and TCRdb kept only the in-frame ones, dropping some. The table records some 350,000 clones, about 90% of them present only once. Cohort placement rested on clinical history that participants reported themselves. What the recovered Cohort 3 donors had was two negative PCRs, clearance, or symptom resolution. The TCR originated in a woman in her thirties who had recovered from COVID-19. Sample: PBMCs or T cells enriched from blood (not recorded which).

The CDR3, as DNA: TGTGCCAGCAGCCCTAAAGGACAGGGGGCGAGTGGCTACACCTTC. Its translation is CASSPKGQGASGYTF. The chain combines TRBV5-4 with TRBJ1-2, with 11 bases aligning to TRBD1. The CDR3 loop spans 15 amino acids. The germline V gene has CDR1 SGHNT and CDR2 YYREEE (reference sequence). With V trimmed by 4 bases and J by 7 bases, 9 bases remained unmatched.